One sample yielded the 22 T cell receptor beta chains listed below, sequenced in a study of OX40 agonist ivuxolimab in advanced cancers. Sequencing used immunoSEQ multiplex PCR; TCRdb keeps in-frame clones, though not all of them. The sample comprises 58,000 or so clones, approximately 83% of which are singletons, and 0.7% rests with the top ten. The material sequenced was CD4+ or CD8+ T cells sorted from blood, taken in a trial of the OX40 agonist ivuxolimab. These receptors were collected from an adult with an advanced solid tumor such as melanoma, head and neck, liver or kidney cancer.

The V call is TRBV6-1, the J call TRBJ2-3, with TRBD2 matching over 7 bases. The V gene's germline CDR1 is MNHNS and CDR2 SASEGT. The junction had 9 bases not matched to a gene; V was cut back by 4 bases and J by 5 bases. The CDR3 spans 15 residues. CDR3 nucleotide sequence: TGTGCCAGCAGTGGTAGGAGCGGGATGGGAGATACGCAGTATTTT. Its protein product is CASSGRSGMGDTQYF.

The chain employs TRBV7-2 and TRBJ2-2; no definite D call. Germline-derived CDR1 and CDR2 are SGHTA and FQGNSA. This CDR3 contains 15 residues. V lost 4 bases, J lost 1 base, and 10 bases lay in between. The CDR3 loop reads CASSSRGQNTGELFF. CDR3 bases: TGTGCCAGCAGCTCAAGAGGCCAGAACACCGGGGAGCTGTTTTTT.

V usage is TRBV29-1 and J usage is TRBJ2-1; 7 nucleotides align to TRBD2. V lost 2 bases, J lost 6 bases, and 4 bases stayed unmatched. The CDR3 contains 13 residues. The germline V gene encodes CDR1 SQVTM and CDR2 ANQGSEA. The CDR3 sequence is CSVEPGGSNEQFF. CDR3 DNA: TGCAGCGTTGAACCCGGGGGGAGCAATGAGCAGTTCTTC.

The chain is built from TRBV19 and TRBJ1-1, with no clear D. Germline CDR1 is LNHDA and CDR2 is SQIVND (reference sequence). The CDR3 contains 15 residues. The V and J ends lost 3 bases and 1 base respectively, with 12 bases between them. This chain's CDR3 is CASSIGPRRNTEAFF. In DNA, the CDR3 is TGTGCCAGTAGTATTGGGCCAAGGCGGAACACTGAAGCTTTCTTT.

The chain has TRBV6-4 and TRBJ1-3; D remains ambiguous. V lost 7 bases and J 2 bases, leaving 12 bases between the germline ends. The CDR3 totals 14 residues. CDR1 and CDR2 from the germline V gene are MRHNA and SNTAGT. The CDR3 DNA follows: TGTGCCAGCATGTCCAGTTGTACTGGAAACACCATATATTTT. This encodes CASMSSCTGNTIYF.

The V and J genes are TRBV28 and TRBJ1-2; D ambiguous. V lost 5 bases to trimming and J lost 8 bases, with 12 bases between them. Germline-derived CDR1 and CDR2 are MDHEN and SYDVKM. The CDR3 extends over 12 amino acids. As DNA, the CDR3 is TGTGCCAGCAGTCCCCCGAAGTGGGGCTACACCTTC. Protein sequence: CASSPPKWGYTF.

The rearrangement joins TRBV5-6 to TRBJ2-1; perhaps D is TRBD1 or TRBD2 (6 bases each). Trimming took off 0 bases at V and 10 bases at J, with 11 bases between the two ends. The CDR3 covers 13 residues. Germline V gene lookup returns CDR1 SGHDT and CDR2 YYEEEE. This chain's CDR3 is CASSLVGGREQFF. CDR3 DNA: TGTGCCAGCAGCTTGGTCGGGGGCAGGGAGCAGTTCTTC. Looking up the rest from reference TRBV5-6 and TRBJ2-1 gives the full variable domain: DAGVTQSPTHLIKTRGQQVTLRCSPKSGHDTVSWYQQALGQGPQFIFQYYEEEERQRGNFPDRFSGHQFPNYSSELNVNALLLGDSALYLCASSLVGGREQFFGPGTRLTVL.

The chain uses TRBV13 and TRBJ1-6, with TRBD1 matching 8 bases. CDR1 is PRHDT, CDR2 FYEKMQ, per germline (reference sequence). V shed 4 bases, J shed 5 bases, and the junction held 4 bases outside the gene matches. The CDR3 is 15 residues long. CDR3 DNA: TGTGCCAGCAGCTCGTTGGACAGGGATAATTCACCCCTCCACTTT. Its protein is CASSSLDRDNSPLHF.

This chain uses TRBV7-9 with TRBJ1-1; TRBD1 aligns across 7 bases. The germline gives CDR1 SEHNR, CDR2 FQNEAQ (reference sequence). The CDR3 covers 16 residues. V dropped 5 bases and J dropped 1; count of bases not matched to a gene: 10. CDR3 sequence reads: CASSRWGRGWNTEAFF. Here the CDR3 DNA reads TGTGCCAGCAGCCGTTGGGGCAGGGGGTGGAACACTGAAGCTTTCTTT.

J is TRBJ1-2 and V is TRBV5-1; 7 bases match TRBD1. Trimming at V came to 0 bases and at J to 7 bases, leaving 6 bases not matched to a gene. Germline V lookup: CDR1 SGHRS, CDR2 YFSETQ. The CDR3 is made up of 14 amino acids. The CDR3 loop reads CASSLVAGTAGYTF. The CDR3 DNA follows: TGCGCCAGCAGCTTGGTCGCCGGGACAGCTGGCTACACCTTC.

The V and J genes are TRBV7-2 and TRBJ1-4, with 11 bases matching TRBD1. CDR1 and CDR2 (germline): SGHTA, FQGNSA. The CDR3 consists of 19 residues. Germline trimming cut 2 bases from V and 4 bases from J; bases unmatched to any gene: 12. The CDR3 is CASSLSWPRGTGGNEKLFF. CDR3 bases: TGTGCCAGCAGCTTATCGTGGCCCCGGGGGACAGGGGGTAATGAAAAACTGTTTTTT. Full variable domain (missing parts from reference TRBV7-2 and TRBJ1-4): GAGVSQSPSNKVTEKGKDVELRCDPISGHTALYWYRQSLGQGLEFLIYFQGNSAPDKSGLPSDRFSAERTGGSVSTLTIQRTQQEDSAVYLCASSLSWPRGTGGNEKLFFGSGTQLSVL.

The chain links TRBV18 to TRBJ2-7, with D tentatively TRBD1 (6 bases). Germline lookup yields CDR1 KGHSH and CDR2 LQKENI. The CDR3 contains 13 residues. The V end lost 3 bases, the J end lost 2 bases, and 8 bases lay between the germline ends. The CDR3 coding sequence is TGTGCCAGCTCACCGACAGGAGCCTACGAGCAGTACTTC. This codes for CASSPTGAYEQYF.

The CDR3 DNA reads as TGTGCCAGCAGCTCTAACCCCGCAGGGGCGCAGGAGACCCAGTACTTC. Translation gives CASSSNPAGAQETQYF. The chain carries TRBV5-4 and TRBJ2-5, with D maybe TRBD1 (6 bases). V dropped 3 bases and J dropped 5 bases, with 20 bases sitting between them. The CDR3 sequence is 16 residues long. Per germline, CDR1 SGHNT and CDR2 YYREEE (reference sequence). The entire variable domain, with the rest obtained from reference TRBV5-4 and TRBJ2-5, is as follows: ETGVTQSPTHLIKTRGQQVTLRCSSQSGHNTVSWYQQALGQGPQFIFQYYREEENGRGNFPPRFSGLQFPNYSSELNVNALELDDSALYLCASSSNPAGAQETQYFGPGTRLLVL.

V usage is TRBV18 and J usage is TRBJ1-6; TRBD1 aligns across 9 bases. Germline loops: CDR1 KGHSH, CDR2 LQKENI. The CDR3 contains 16 residues. Germline trimming cut 3 bases from V and 9 bases from J; bases unmatched to any gene: 9. In DNA form, the CDR3 reads TGTGCCAGCTCACCTCGACCGGGACAGGGACGTTCACCCCTCCACTTT. It is translated as CASSPRPGQGRSPLHF.

The gene calls are TRBV5-1 and TRBJ2-1; TRBD1 matches 8 bases. The CDR3 loop spans 14 amino acids. The V and J ends lost 4 bases and 10 bases, in that order; junction bases with no gene match: 10. Germline CDR1 SGHRS, CDR2 YFSETQ. CDR3 in amino acids: CASSLNGRDREQFF. The CDR3 DNA reads TGCGCCAGCAGCCTAAACGGCCGGGACAGGGAGCAGTTCTTC.

The rearrangement joins TRBV6-1 to TRBJ1-5, with a tentative D call TRBD1 (5 bases). V was clipped by 6 bases and J by 5 bases, with 8 bases between them. The CDR3 loop spans 12 amino acids. The V gene's germline CDR1 is MNHNS and CDR2 SASEGT. CDR3 nucleotides: TGTGCCAGCAGAGGGGAGCATCAGCCCCAGCATTTT. It codes for CASRGEHQPQHF.

The V gene is TRBV27, the J gene TRBJ2-3; the D call may be TRBD1 or TRBD2 (5 bases each). In germline, CDR1 is MNHEY, CDR2 SMNVEV (reference sequence). Trimming cost V 4 bases and J 2 bases, with 13 bases left between them. The CDR3 has 15 amino acids. The CDR3 protein is CASSSAGAITDTQYF. The CDR3 nucleotides read TGTGCCAGCAGTTCTGCCGGGGCTATCACAGATACGCAGTATTTT.

The chain employs TRBV10-3 and TRBJ1-1; D is possibly TRBD1 (6 bases). CDR3 length: 12 amino acids. V lost 6 bases and J 4 bases, leaving 9 bases between the germline ends. Germline V gene data show CDR1 as ENHRY and CDR2 as SYGVKD. The CDR3 DNA reads as TGTGCCATCAGCACAGGGATCACTGAAGCTTTCTTT. It encodes CAISTGITEAFF.

CDR3 sequence reads: CASRLTQKQETQYF. The CDR3 DNA reads TGTGCCAGCAGGTTAACCCAGAAGCAAGAGACCCAGTACTTC. This chain uses TRBV28 with TRBJ2-5; D gene uncertain. V was clipped by 6 bases and J by 2 bases, with 13 bases between them. Germline CDR1 is MDHEN and CDR2 is SYDVKM. The CDR3 totals 14 residues.

This clone was seen only a few times. The chain couples TRBV6-5 to TRBJ1-1; the D is unclear. V lost 1 base, J lost 0 bases, and 9 bases lay in between. This CDR3 contains 15 residues. CDR1 MNHEY and CDR2 SVGAGI come from the germline V gene. For the CDR3, the DNA is TGTGCCAGCAGTTACTATGACAACATGAACACTGAAGCTTTCTTT. This encodes CASSYYDNMNTEAFF.

This chain uses TRBV2 with TRBJ2-2; 8 bases are shared with TRBD2. Germline CDR1 and CDR2: SNHLY and FYNNEI. V shed 8 bases, J shed 4 bases, and the junction held 0 bases outside the gene matches. The CDR3 extends over 12 amino acids. As DNA, the CDR3 is TGTGCCAGCGCGGGGGGCACCGGGGAGCTGTTTTTT. Its protein product is CASAGGTGELFF.

A few counts support this clone. The V and J genes are TRBV11-2 and TRBJ2-5, with D possibly matching TRBD1 (5 bases). CDR1 is SGHAT, CDR2 FQNNGV, per germline. The CDR3 has 14 residues. V was clipped by 3 bases and J by 3 bases, with 11 bases between them. CDR3 region: CASSFGAAEETQYF. CDR3 coding DNA: TGTGCCAGCAGCTTTGGGGCGGCAGAAGAGACCCAGTACTTC.